This passage covers 20 T cell receptor beta chains from one sample sequenced in a study of T cells expressing NK-cell markers. TCRdb re-called the 5' RACE reads; one entry per CDR3 protein, DNA not given. This sample contains about 190,000 distinct CDR3 sequences. The sequencing input was blood T cells: a sorted CD56 or NKG2C T cell subset, CD4+ or CD8+ T cells, or bulk PBMC T cells (not recorded which). The receptors derive from a man aged 18-69 years in good health.

V is TRBV12-3 or TRBV12-4 and J is TRBJ1-2; TCRdb picks TRBD1, but there is no DNA to check that call. CDR3 size: 13 residues. The CDR3 loop is CASKKQGNYGYTF.

The V call is TRBV2, the J call TRBJ2-2; TCRdb's D call, TRBD2, is unchecked because there is no DNA. Germline CDR1 and CDR2: SNHLY and FYNNEI. This CDR3 is built from 15 residues. This CDR3 reads CASSDAREGTGELFF.

V usage is TRBV20-1 and J usage is TRBJ2-1. CDR3 length: 11 amino acids. The germline CDR1 and CDR2 sequences are DFQATT and SNEGSKA (reference sequence). CDR3 loop: CSAVWFNEQFF.

This chain connects TRBV2 to TRBJ2-1; as DNA is missing, the TRBD1 call by TCRdb cannot be tested. This CDR3 region has 16 residues. CDR1 is SNHLY and CDR2 is FYNNEI in the germline V gene. The CDR3 loop is CASSERGTVSYNEQFF.

The V gene is TRBV3-1, the J gene TRBJ1-2; TCRdb proposes TRBD1, but this gene call is untestable without DNA. Germline assignment: CDR1 LGHDT and CDR2 YNNKEL (reference sequence). The CDR3 length is 15 residues. CDR3 in amino acids: CASSPGGKDLYGYTF. Variable domain in full (rest from reference TRBV3-1 and TRBJ1-2): DTAVSQTPKYLVTQMGNDKSIKCEQNLGHDTMYWYKQDSKKFLKIMFSYNNKELIINETVPNRFSPKSPDKAHLNLHINSLELGDSAVYFCASSPGGKDLYGYTFGSGTRLTVV.

CDR3 amino acids: CASSPRFFTGTRNTEAFF. The chain is built from TRBV19 and TRBJ1-1. This CDR3 spans 18 amino acids. CDR1 is LNHDA and CDR2 is SQIVND in the germline V gene (reference sequence).

V usage is TRBV9 and J usage is TRBJ2-6; TCRdb's D call, TRBD1, is unchecked because there is no DNA. This CDR3 comprises 16 residues. Germline assignment: CDR1 SGDLS and CDR2 YYNGEE. The chain's CDR3 is CASSVNRGAGANVLTF.

This chain connects TRBV11-2 to TRBJ2-5. The CDR3 loop spans 14 amino acids. Germline V gives CDR1 SGHAT, CDR2 FQNNGV. The CDR3 sequence: CASSLTSGQETQYF.

V and J are TRBV2 and TRBJ2-7; the TCRdb D gene call, TRBD1, has no DNA to confirm it. Germline V gene sequence: CDR1 SNHLY, CDR2 FYNNEI. This CDR3 is 16 amino acids long. CDR3 sequence: CASDYPTGRGSYEQYF.

V usage is TRBV12-3 or TRBV12-4 and J usage is TRBJ2-5; the D call from TCRdb, TRBD1, cannot be confirmed without DNA. The CDR3 totals 13 residues. CDR3: CASFSQGAETQYF.

This sequence joins TRBV7-3 and TRBJ2-3; TCRdb picks TRBD1, but there is no DNA to check that call. The CDR3 is 15 residues long. Germline CDR1 and CDR2: SGHTA and FQGTGA. CDR3 amino acids: CASSYGQGGEDTQYF.

The rearrangement joins TRBV27 to TRBJ1-2; TCRdb outputs TRBD1, but without DNA this stays unchecked. Germline V lookup: CDR1 MNHEY, CDR2 SMNVEV (reference sequence). The CDR3 spans 13 residues. The CDR3 is CASSFDRAGGYTF.

The rearrangement joins TRBV28 to TRBJ1-2; there is no DNA to check the TCRdb D call of TRBD1. This CDR3 has 14 amino acids. Germline loops: CDR1 MDHEN, CDR2 SYDVKM. The CDR3 is CASSRGTGNYGYTF.

This chain joins TRBV27 and TRBJ2-1; with no DNA, the TCRdb D assignment of TRBD2 cannot be verified. The CDR3 sequence is 17 residues long. Per germline, CDR1 MNHEY and CDR2 SMNVEV (reference sequence). CDR3 sequence reads: CASSLNGIAGPRDEQFF.

The chain links TRBV27 to TRBJ2-3; checking the TCRdb D call of TRBD1 is not possible without DNA. The CDR3 runs to 15 residues. CDR1 MNHEY and CDR2 SMNVEV come from the germline V gene (reference sequence). The CDR3 spells CASSFLGGAADTQYF.

The chain has TRBV5-1 and TRBJ1-2; the D gene TCRdb calls, TRBD1, cannot be checked with no DNA. The CDR3 covers 17 residues. From germline, CDR1 is SGHRS and CDR2 YFSETQ. The CDR3: CASSLDTGTGEGYGYTF.

CDR3 sequence: CSAPGLAGEETQYF. The chain joins TRBV20-1 to TRBJ2-5; TCRdb's D gene call, TRBD2, goes unchecked for lack of DNA. The CDR3 consists of 14 residues. Looked up from germline, CDR1 is DFQATT and CDR2 is SNEGSKA (reference sequence).

The rearrangement links TRBV25-1 to TRBJ2-5; there is no DNA to check the TCRdb D call of TRBD1. In germline, CDR1 is MGHDK, CDR2 SYGVNS. The length of the CDR3 is 14 residues. The CDR3 loop reads CASSGWTEGETQYF.

This chain links TRBV19 with TRBJ2-3. CDR1 and CDR2 (germline): LNHDA, SQIVND (reference sequence). This CDR3 is built from 12 residues. The CDR3 sequence is CASSIAVDTQYF.

This rearrangement joins TRBV6-5 to TRBJ2-1; TCRdb names TRBD1, which stays unverified in the absence of DNA. Germline-derived CDR1 and CDR2 are MNHEY and SVGAGI. The CDR3 is 16 amino acids. This chain's CDR3 is CASSSTDREPYNEQFF.